A single TCR beta chain is shown here with its context. Its antigen is unidentified. The sample belongs to a study of shared clonotypes between healthy human individuals. The wider study: The study used three CD4 naive, three CD4 memory, two CD8 naive and one CD8 memory plate per donor.

It was into CD45RA+ naive and CD45RA-negative memory subsets that the CD4+ cells were split. Clones were sequenced by immunoSEQ multiplex PCR, and TCRdb holds only the in-frame ones, with some missing. The sample shows roughly 1,600,000 clones, 98% of them seen only once. Trimming pared 4 bases from V and 2 bases from J, leaving 9 bases between. Germline V gene sequence: CDR1 SGHDN, CDR2 FVKESK. The CDR3 runs to 14 residues. Points from the study as a whole: Exclusively blood specimens were collected; tissue repertoires likely differ. Larger estimated richness was generally seen in naive subsets than in memory subsets.

This sequence originates from a man aged 25 to 40 in good health. V is TRBV14 and J is TRBJ2-1; D is ambiguous. Input material: naive CD4+ T cells sorted from blood. Subset defined: CD45RA+ positively selected. This chain's CDR3 is CASSPAWAYNEQFF. The CDR3 DNA sequence: TGTGCCAGCAGCCCCGCCTGGGCCTACAATGAGCAGTTCTTC.